The 18 T cell receptor beta chains below come from one sample, sequenced in a study of blood T cell repertoires in COVID-19. Data came from immunoSEQ multiplex PCR; TCRdb stores just in-frame clones and leaves some out. The repertoire holds approximately 300,000 clones, with 65% to 90% as singletons. Input material: PBMCs or T cells enriched from blood (not recorded which). These receptors were taken from a young woman who had recovered from COVID-19.

In its sample, this clone was seen once. This rearrangement joins TRBV28 to TRBJ2-1, with 16 bases fitting TRBD2. CDR3 length equals 17 residues. The V and J ends lost 4 bases and 9 bases, in that order; junction bases with no gene match: 9. Germline CDR1 is MDHEN and CDR2 is SYDVKM. The CDR3 spells CASSSPGLAGGRVEQFF. CDR3 coding DNA: TGTGCCAGCAGTTCTCCGGGACTAGCGGGGGGGCGAGTTGAGCAGTTCTTC.

CDR3 loop: CAGYRVVEAFF. The CDR3 coding sequence is TGTGCCGGCTACAGGGTAGTTGAAGCTTTCTTT. This chain links TRBV30 with TRBJ1-1; TRBD1 might be the D (6 bases). Trimming pared 8 bases from V and 7 bases from J, leaving 14 bases between. Germline CDR1 and CDR2: GTSNPN and SVGIG (reference sequence). The CDR3 sequence is 11 residues long. Using reference TRBV30 and TRBJ1-1 for the parts outside the CDR3, the full variable domain is SQTIHQWPATLVQPVGSPLSLECTVEGTSNPNLYWYRQAAGRGLQLLFYSVGIGQISSEVPQNLSASRPQDRQFILSSKKLLLSDSGFYLCAGYRVVEAFFGQGTRLTVV.

CDR3 nucleotide sequence: TGCGCCAGCAGCTTCGGGGAGAATGGCTACACCTTC. Amino acids: CASSFGENGYTF. V gene TRBV5-1 combines with J gene TRBJ1-2; D unresolved. The CDR3 runs 12 residues. The germline V gene encodes CDR1 SGHRS and CDR2 YFSETQ. Deletions cut 2 bases from V and 6 bases from J, with 8 bases between.

The chain employs TRBV19 and TRBJ2-2, with D possibly matching TRBD1 (6 bases). The V gene's germline CDR1 is LNHDA and CDR2 SQIVND (reference sequence). The V gene lost 5 bases and the J gene lost 7 bases, with 11 bases spanning the gap. The CDR3 spans 13 residues. The CDR3 DNA reads as TGTGCCAGTAGTGAACAGGGCGTCGGGGAGCTGTTTTTT. Amino acids: CASSEQGVGELFF.

The chain is built from TRBV4-1 and TRBJ2-2; unclear D gene. The V end was cut by 5 bases, the J end by 4 bases, with 8 bases between. The CDR3 contains 13 residues. CDR1 and CDR2 from the germline V gene are MGHRA and YSYEKL. This CDR3 reads CASSTSSTGELFF. CDR3 nucleotide sequence: TGCGCCAGCAGCACATCCTCCACCGGGGAGCTGTTTTTT.

The chain has TRBV15 and TRBJ1-1; 7 nucleotides agree with TRBD1. The CDR3 extends over 17 amino acids. The germline V gene encodes CDR1 LNHNV and CDR2 YYDKDF (reference sequence). V lost 0 bases to trimming and J lost 4 bases; unmatched junction nucleotides: 11. This CDR3 reads CATSRDEQGGTGTEAFF. CDR3 coding DNA: TGTGCCACCAGCAGAGATGAGCAGGGGGGTACGGGCACTGAAGCTTTCTTT.

There are a few counts of this clone. The V gene is TRBV9, the J gene TRBJ2-1; D is possibly TRBD2 (5 bases). The V and J ends lost 3 bases and 6 bases respectively, with 16 bases between them. Germline CDR1 and CDR2: SGDLS and YYNGEE. The CDR3 consists of 15 residues. The DNA of the CDR3 is TGTGCCAGCAGCGCATCTGGGAGTCGGCTCAATGAGCAGTTCTTC. Translation gives CASSASGSRLNEQFF.

The J gene is TRBJ2-1, the V gene TRBV24-1, with 8 nucleotides matching TRBD2. The germline V gene encodes CDR1 KGHDR and CDR2 SFDVKD. V lost 2 bases, J lost 7 bases, and 18 bases stayed unmatched. The CDR3 covers 19 residues. The CDR3 loop is CATSDWSRGSSGRRNEQFF. CDR3 coding DNA: TGTGCCACCAGTGATTGGTCAAGGGGTTCCAGCGGGAGAAGGAATGAGCAGTTCTTC.

V and J are TRBV3-1 (or the pseudogene TRBV3-2) and TRBJ1-2; no reliable D call. The CDR3 is 16 amino acids. Per the germline V gene, CDR1 is LGHDT and CDR2 is YNNKEL (reference sequence). V was pared by 0 bases and J by 0 bases, with 11 bases between. The chain's CDR3 is CASSQDSGEANYGYTF. The CDR3 DNA is TGTGCCAGCAGCCAAGATTCCGGTGAGGCTAACTATGGCTACACCTTC.

This chain connects TRBV30 to TRBJ1-6; tentatively, D is TRBD1 (5 bases). CDR3 size: 14 residues. Looked up from germline, CDR1 is GTSNPN and CDR2 is SVGIG (reference sequence). Trimming removed 1 base at V and 10 bases at J, with 14 bases between. In DNA, the CDR3 is TGTGCCTGGAGTGGACAGATTCGCTACTCACCCCTCCACTTT. Encoded protein: CAWSGQIRYSPLHF.

Points on this clone: A junction boundary mismatches the germline segment, possibly from a read error. The rearrangement uses TRBV24-1 and TRBJ2-7; D might be TRBD1 (7 bases). This CDR3 region has 11 residues. Germline V gene data show CDR1 as KGHDR and CDR2 as SFDVKD. The CDR3, as DNA: TGTGCCCCCAGGGGGGCGTACGAGCAGTACTTC. Translation gives CAPRGAYEQYF.

The V call is TRBV27, the J call TRBJ1-1; 7 nucleotides align to TRBD1. Germline V CDR1 and CDR2: MNHEY, SMNVEV (reference sequence). The CDR3 consists of 15 residues. Trimming cost V 5 bases and J 0 bases; bases outside gene matches: 6. The CDR3 nucleotides read TGTGCCAGCAGTCCCCGGACAGGAGTGAACACTGAAGCTTTCTTT. It specifies CASSPRTGVNTEAFF.

The chain is built from TRBV7-2 and TRBJ1-1; TRBD1 matches at 9 bases. The germline CDR1 and CDR2 sequences are SGHTA and FQGNSA. The CDR3 is made up of 14 amino acids. The junction had 9 bases not matched to a gene; V was cut back by 5 bases and J by 8 bases. This CDR3 is CASSPGTGWGEAFF. In DNA form, the CDR3 reads TGTGCCAGCAGCCCCGGGACAGGGTGGGGAGAAGCTTTCTTT.

This sequence joins TRBV5-1 and TRBJ1-3; the D gene is possibly TRBD1 (5 bases). Trimming removed 3 bases from V and 0 bases from J, with 13 bases in between. This CDR3 has 16 amino acids. The germline CDR1 and CDR2 sequences are SGHRS and YFSETQ. The CDR3 here is CASSYMPDNSGNTIYF. The CDR3 region has the DNA TGCGCCAGCAGCTATATGCCGGACAACTCTGGAAACACCATATATTTT.

The rearrangement joins TRBV30 to TRBJ2-2, with D tentatively TRBD1 (6 bases). Germline CDR1 GTSNPN, CDR2 SVGIG (reference sequence). CDR3 length: 16 residues. V was pared by 2 bases and J by 2 bases, with 15 bases between. CDR3 protein: CAWSLEGGLNTGELFF. As DNA, the CDR3 is TGTGCCTGGAGTTTGGAAGGGGGTCTAAACACCGGGGAGCTGTTTTTT.

This clone is a singleton in its sample. The chain carries TRBV2 and TRBJ1-2; D gene ambiguous. Between the trimmed V and J ends, which lost 10 bases and 0 bases, there was a span of 12 bases. Germline V gene data show CDR1 as SNHLY and CDR2 as FYNNEI. The CDR3 is 13 residues long. CDR3 region: CATSYGANYGYTF. CDR3 nucleotides: TGTGCCACCTCTTACGGAGCTAACTATGGCTACACCTTC.

This clone was recorded once. This chain connects TRBV28 to TRBJ1-2; 9 bases match TRBD1. The germline V gene encodes CDR1 MDHEN and CDR2 SYDVKM. CDR3 length: 15 residues. Losses at the gene ends were 4 bases for V and 2 bases for J; bases not matched to a gene: 5. The CDR3 DNA reads TGTGCCAGCAGTTCCCCGGGACAGGGCAACTATGGCTACACCTTC. Its protein product is CASSSPGQGNYGYTF.

The chain has TRBV4-1 and TRBJ1-1; D is possibly TRBD1 (6 bases). The V gene lost 4 bases and the J gene lost 1 base, with 10 bases spanning the gap. The CDR3 is made up of 14 amino acids. Germline CDR1 is MGHRA and CDR2 is YSYEKL. Here the CDR3 reads CASSPDRSNTEAFF. The CDR3 DNA sequence: TGCGCCAGCAGCCCTGACAGGTCGAACACTGAAGCTTTCTTT.